This T cell receptor beta chain was retrieved from a study of Ad26.COV2.S vaccination and SARS-CoV-2 variants. Study-wide results and caveats: Vaccine recipients showed a spike-specific TCR breadth that was higher than in placebo recipients. Possibly, TCR breadth and depth analyses underestimated total T cell responses.

Comment on this clone: Its cognate antigen is unknown.

The protocol was immunoSEQ multiplex PCR, while the TCRdb copy is restricted to in-frame clones and leaves out a portion. The sample includes 300,000 to 400,000 clones, around 86% seen only once; the top ten take roughly 3.2%. Treatment noted: around 19 received Ad26.COV2.S at low or high dose, single or two shots; several received placebo; per-sample allocation not given. After the first vaccine or placebo injection, samples were drawn on day 63. An adult of 18-55 years in Boston served as donor. The CDR3 runs to 16 residues. The V gene's germline CDR1 is LNHDA and CDR2 SQIVND (reference sequence). The trim removed 4 bases at V and 0 bases at J, leaving 7 bases unmatched.

The chain uses TRBV19 and TRBJ1-2; 8 nucleotides agree with TRBD1. This sample comprised peripheral blood, obtained in a trial of Ad26.COV2.S vaccine versus placebo. The receptor's source is a person between 18 and 65 years old who received the Ad26.COV2.S COVID-19 vaccine or a placebo. CDR3 DNA: TGTGCCAGTAGTACCCCCGGACAGGGATCTAACTATGGCTACACCTTC. It encodes CASSTPGQGSNYGYTF. The variable domain in full, completed from reference TRBV19 and TRBJ1-2, reads DGGITQSPKYLFRKEGQNVTLSCEQNLNHDAMYWYRQDPGQGLRLIYYSQIVNDFQKGDIAEGYSVSREKKESFPLTVTSAQKNPTAFYLCASSTPGQGSNYGYTFGSGTRLTVV.